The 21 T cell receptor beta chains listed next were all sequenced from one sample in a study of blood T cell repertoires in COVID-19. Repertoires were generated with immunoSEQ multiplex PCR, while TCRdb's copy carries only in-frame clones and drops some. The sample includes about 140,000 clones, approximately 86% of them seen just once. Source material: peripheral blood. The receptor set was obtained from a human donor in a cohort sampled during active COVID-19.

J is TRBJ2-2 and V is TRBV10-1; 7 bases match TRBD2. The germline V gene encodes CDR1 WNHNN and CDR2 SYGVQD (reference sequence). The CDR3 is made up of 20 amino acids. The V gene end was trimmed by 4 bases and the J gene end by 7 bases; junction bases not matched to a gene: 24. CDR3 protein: CASSGGRVCGSRSRVGELFF. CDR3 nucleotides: TGCGCCAGCAGTGGTGGGAGGGTCTGCGGGAGTAGAAGCAGGGTCGGGGAGCTGTTTTTT.

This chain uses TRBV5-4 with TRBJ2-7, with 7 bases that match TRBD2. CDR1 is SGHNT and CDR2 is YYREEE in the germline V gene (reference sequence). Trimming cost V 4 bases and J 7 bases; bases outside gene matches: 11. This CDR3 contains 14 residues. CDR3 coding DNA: TGTGCCAGCAGCACACTAGCGCAACCCGAGGAGCAGTACTTC. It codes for CASSTLAQPEEQYF.

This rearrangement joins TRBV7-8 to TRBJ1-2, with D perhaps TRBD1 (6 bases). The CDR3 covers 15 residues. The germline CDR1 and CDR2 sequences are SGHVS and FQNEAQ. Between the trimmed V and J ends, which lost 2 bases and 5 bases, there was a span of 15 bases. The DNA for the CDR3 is TGTGCCAGCAGCTTACAGGCAGGGGAGTTGTATGGCTACACCTTC. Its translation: CASSLQAGELYGYTF.

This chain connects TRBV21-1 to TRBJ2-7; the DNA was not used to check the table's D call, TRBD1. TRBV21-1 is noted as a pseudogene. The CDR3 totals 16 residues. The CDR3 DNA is TGTGCCAGCAGCAAAGGACCAGACAGGCGGACCTACGAGCAGTACTTC. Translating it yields CASSKGPDRRTYEQYF.

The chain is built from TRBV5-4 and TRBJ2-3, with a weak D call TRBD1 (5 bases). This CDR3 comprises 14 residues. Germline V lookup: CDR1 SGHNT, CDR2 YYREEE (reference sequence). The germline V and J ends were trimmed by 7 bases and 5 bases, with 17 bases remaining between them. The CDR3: CASLPTRGGDTQYF. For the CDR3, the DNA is TGTGCCAGCCTACCGACAAGGGGTGGAGATACGCAGTATTTT.

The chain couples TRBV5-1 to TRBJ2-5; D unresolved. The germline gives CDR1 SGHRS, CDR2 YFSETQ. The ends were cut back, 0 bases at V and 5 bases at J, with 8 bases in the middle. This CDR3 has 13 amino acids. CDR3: CASSLAGFETQYF. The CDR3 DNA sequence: TGCGCCAGCAGCTTGGCCGGGTTCGAGACCCAGTACTTC.

The CDR3 nucleotides are TGTGCCAGCAGCCCCACAGGTATTAACACTGAAGCTTTCTTT. Amino acids: CASSPTGINTEAFF. The chain is built from TRBV6-2 or TRBV6-3 and TRBJ1-1; possible D gene TRBD1, 5 bases. V gave up 6 bases and J gave up 2 bases, with 13 bases separating them. CDR3 length: 14 residues. In germline, CDR1 is MNHEY, CDR2 SVGEGT.

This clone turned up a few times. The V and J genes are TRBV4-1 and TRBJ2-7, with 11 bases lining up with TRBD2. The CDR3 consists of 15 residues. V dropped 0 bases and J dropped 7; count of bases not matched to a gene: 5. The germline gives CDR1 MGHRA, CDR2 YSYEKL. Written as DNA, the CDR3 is TGCGCCAGCAGCCAAGATCTAGCGGGGGGTCGGGAGCAGTACTTC. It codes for CASSQDLAGGREQYF.

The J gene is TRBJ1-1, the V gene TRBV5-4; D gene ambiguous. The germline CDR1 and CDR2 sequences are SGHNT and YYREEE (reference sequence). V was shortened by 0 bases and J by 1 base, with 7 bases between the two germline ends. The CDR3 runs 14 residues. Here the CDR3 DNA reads TGTGCCAGCAGCTTGGAGGTAGCGAACACTGAAGCTTTCTTT. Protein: CASSLEVANTEAFF.

The CDR3, as DNA: TGTGCCAGCAGGTCGCAAGCGGACAGGGCCGGGGAGCTGTTTTTT. It yields the protein CASRSQADRAGELFF. The V gene is TRBV6-5, the J gene TRBJ2-2; the match to TRBD1 covers 8 bases. The CDR3 loop spans 15 amino acids. The germline V gene encodes CDR1 MNHEY and CDR2 SVGAGI. Losses at the gene ends were 6 bases for V and 6 bases for J; bases not matched to a gene: 9.

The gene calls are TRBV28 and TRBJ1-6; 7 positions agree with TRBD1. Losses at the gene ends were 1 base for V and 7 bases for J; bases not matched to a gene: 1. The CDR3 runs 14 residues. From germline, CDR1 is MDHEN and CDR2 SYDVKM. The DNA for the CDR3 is TGTGCCAGCAGTTTATTACAGGGGAATTCACCCCTCCACTTT. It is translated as CASSLLQGNSPLHF. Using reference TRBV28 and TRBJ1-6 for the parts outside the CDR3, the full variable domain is DVKVTQSSRYLVKRTGEKVFLECVQDMDHENMFWYRQDPGLGLRLIYFSYDVKMKEKGDIPEGYSVSREKKERFSLILESASTNQTSMYLCASSLLQGNSPLHFGNGTRLTVT.

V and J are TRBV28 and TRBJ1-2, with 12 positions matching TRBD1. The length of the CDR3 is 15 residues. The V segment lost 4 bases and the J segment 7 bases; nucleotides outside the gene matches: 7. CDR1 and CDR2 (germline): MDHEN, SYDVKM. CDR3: CASSYPGQGARGYTF. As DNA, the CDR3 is TGTGCCAGCAGTTACCCGGGACAGGGGGCGCGTGGCTACACCTTC.

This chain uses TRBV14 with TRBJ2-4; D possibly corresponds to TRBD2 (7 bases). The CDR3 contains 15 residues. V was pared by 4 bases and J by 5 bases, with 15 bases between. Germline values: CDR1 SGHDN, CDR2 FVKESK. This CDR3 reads CASSPRGGAQNIQYF. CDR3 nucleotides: TGTGCCAGCAGCCCACGTGGGGGGGCTCAAAACATTCAGTACTTC.

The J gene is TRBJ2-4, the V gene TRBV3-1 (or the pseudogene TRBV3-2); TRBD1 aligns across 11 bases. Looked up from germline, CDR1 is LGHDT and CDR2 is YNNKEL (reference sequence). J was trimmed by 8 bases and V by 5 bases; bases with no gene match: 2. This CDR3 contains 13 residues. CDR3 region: CASSGQGAYIQYF. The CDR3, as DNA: TGTGCCAGCAGCGGACAGGGGGCGTACATTCAGTACTTC.

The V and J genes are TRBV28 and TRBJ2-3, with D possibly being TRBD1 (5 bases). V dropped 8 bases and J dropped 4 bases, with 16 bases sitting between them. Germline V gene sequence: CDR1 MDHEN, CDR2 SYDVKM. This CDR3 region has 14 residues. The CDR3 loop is CASHRTRAPDTQYF. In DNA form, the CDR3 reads TGTGCCAGCCACAGGACACGAGCGCCAGATACGCAGTATTTT.

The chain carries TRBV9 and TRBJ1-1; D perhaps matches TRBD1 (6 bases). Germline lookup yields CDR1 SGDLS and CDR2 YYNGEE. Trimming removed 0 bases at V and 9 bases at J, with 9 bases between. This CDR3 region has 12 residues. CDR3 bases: TGTGCCAGCAGCGTAGGCACAGGGCAAGCTTTCTTT. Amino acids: CASSVGTGQAFF. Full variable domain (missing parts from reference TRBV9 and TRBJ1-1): DSGVTQTPKHLITATGQRVTLRCSPRSGDLSVYWYQQSLDQGLQFLIQYYNGEERAKGNILERFSAQQFPDLHSELNLSSLELGDSALYFCASSVGTGQAFFGQGTRLTVV.

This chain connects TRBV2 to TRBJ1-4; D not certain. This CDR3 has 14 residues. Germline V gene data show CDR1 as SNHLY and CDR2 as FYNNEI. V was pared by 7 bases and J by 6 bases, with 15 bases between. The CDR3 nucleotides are TGTGCCAGCACAGGATCCCGGATCTATGAAAAACTGTTTTTT. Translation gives CASTGSRIYEKLFF.

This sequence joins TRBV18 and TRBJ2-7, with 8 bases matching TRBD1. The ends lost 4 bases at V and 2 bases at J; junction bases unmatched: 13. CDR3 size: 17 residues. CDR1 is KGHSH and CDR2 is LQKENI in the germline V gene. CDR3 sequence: CASSHPPGTGLTYEQYF. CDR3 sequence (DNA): TGTGCCAGCTCACACCCCCCCGGGACAGGTTTAACCTACGAGCAGTACTTC.

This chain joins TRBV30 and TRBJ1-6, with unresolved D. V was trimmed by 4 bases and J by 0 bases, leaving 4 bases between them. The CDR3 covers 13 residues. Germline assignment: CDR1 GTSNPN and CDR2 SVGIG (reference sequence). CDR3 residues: CAWTGSYNSPLHF. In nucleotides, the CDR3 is TGTGCCTGGACGGGCTCCTATAATTCACCCCTCCACTTT.

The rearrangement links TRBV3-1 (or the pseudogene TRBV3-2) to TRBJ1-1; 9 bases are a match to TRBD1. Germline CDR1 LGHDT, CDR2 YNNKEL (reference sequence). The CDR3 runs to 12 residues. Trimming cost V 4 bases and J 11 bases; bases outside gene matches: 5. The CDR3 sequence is CASSPRDREAFF. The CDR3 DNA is TGTGCCAGCAGCCCTCGGGACAGGGAGGCTTTCTTT.

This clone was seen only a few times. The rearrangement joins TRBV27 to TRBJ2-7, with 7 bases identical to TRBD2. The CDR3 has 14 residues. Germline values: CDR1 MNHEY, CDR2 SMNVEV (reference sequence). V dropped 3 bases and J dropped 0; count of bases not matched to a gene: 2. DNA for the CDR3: TGTGCCAGCAGTTTGGGGGGGAGCTCCTACGAGCAGTACTTC. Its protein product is CASSLGGSSYEQYF.